This T cell receptor (beta chain) was retrieved from a study of blood T cell repertoires in COVID-19. This CDR3 has 15 amino acids. The trim removed 7 bases at V and 5 bases at J, leaving 7 bases unmatched. Germline CDR1 SNHLY, CDR2 FYNNEI. TCRdb's copy holds only in-frame clones and misses some; the assay was immunoSEQ multiplex PCR. Here the sample spans 130,000 to 150,000 clones, approximately 88% being singletons. Sequencing was done on a sample of peripheral blood. This sequence joins TRBV2 and TRBJ2-1; 11 nucleotides agree with TRBD1. This sequence was found in a woman in her forties or fifties with acute or convalescent COVID-19. CDR3 amino acids: CASTMDRGPHNEQFF. In DNA, the CDR3 is TGTGCCAGCACTATGGACAGGGGGCCTCACAATGAGCAGTTCTTC.